This T cell receptor beta chain was retrieved from a study of blood T cell repertoires in COVID-19. In the authors' methods: Amplification of reference gene primers provided the estimated nucleated cell counts. Libraries were prepared by immunoSEQ multiplex PCR; TCRdb keeps only in-frame clonotypes and omits some of them. Clonal size and the V and J genes are those of that table, whereas D and trimming came from the DNA. Here the sample spans about 140,000 clones, 70% to 80% being singletons. Germline assignment: CDR1 SGHTA and CDR2 FQGTGA. Trimming shortened V by 1 base and J by 10 bases, and 11 bases separated the two germline ends. The CDR3 extends over 14 amino acids.

The V gene is TRBV7-3, the J gene TRBJ1-6; D gene ambiguous. The source material was peripheral blood. This receptor was identified in an elderly woman with active or convalescent COVID-19. The CDR3 region is CASSLRQSGSPLHF. CDR3 DNA sequence: TGTGCCAGCAGCTTAAGGCAGTCCGGGTCACCCCTCCACTTT. The complete variable domain, with remaining parts taken from reference TRBV7-3 and TRBJ1-6, reads GAGVSQTPSNKVTEKGKYVELRCDPISGHTALYWYRQSLGQGPEFLIYFQGTGAADDSGLPNDRFFAVRPEGSVSTLKIQRTERGDSAVYLCASSLRQSGSPLHFGNGTRLTVT.